The 23 T cell receptor beta chains below come from one sample, sequenced in a study of immune heterogeneity within non-small cell lung tumors. The starting template was genomic DNA from bulk tumor, approximately 620 ng per sample. Surgical sampling yielded several biopsies per primary tumor (spaced far apart). Enrolled patients presented with newly diagnosed, previously untreated non-small cell lung cancer and underwent curative surgery. The authors amplified TCR beta CDR3 by multiplex PCR with 32 V and 13 J primers. TCRdb re-called the multiplex PCR reads with MiXCR, one entry per CDR3 protein. The sample yields more than 10,000 distinct CDR3 sequences, approximately 22% seen once. The sequenced sample was lung tumor tissue. The source of these receptors is a man between 45 and 60 years old with non-small cell lung cancer.

The CDR3 loop reads CASSLFTSSWSYEQYF. The CDR3 DNA reads as TGTGCCAGCAGCTTGTTCACGTCTAGTTGGTCCTACGAGCAGTACTTC. The chain uses TRBV5-6 and TRBJ2-7; D not resolved. Trimming stripped 1 base from V and 1 base from J, with 15 bases between. CDR1 SGHDT and CDR2 YYEEEE come from the germline V gene. The CDR3 is made up of 16 amino acids.

This clonotype came up many times. The chain links TRBV6-1 to TRBJ2-4; D may be TRBD1 or TRBD2 (5 bases each). CDR1 is MNHNS and CDR2 is SASEGT in the germline V gene. V lost 0 bases, J lost 1 base, and 10 bases lay in between. The CDR3 length is 16 residues. The CDR3 loop reads CASSEAGVGAKNIQYF. In DNA, the CDR3 is TGTGCCAGCAGTGAAGCGGGGGTCGGGGCCAAAAACATTCAGTACTTC.

Only a few counts were recorded for this clonotype. This chain uses TRBV27 with TRBJ2-5; 8 bases are a match to TRBD2. J was trimmed by 4 bases and V by 0 bases; bases with no gene match: 7. The germline V gene has CDR1 MNHEY and CDR2 SMNVEV (reference sequence). This CDR3 is built from 16 residues. CDR3 protein: CASSLSSSGIRETQYF. Written as DNA, the CDR3 is TGTGCCAGCAGTTTATCGAGTAGCGGGATCAGAGAGACCCAGTACTTC.

The chain is built from TRBV6-1 and TRBJ1-1, with TRBD1 matching over 7 bases. The CDR3 runs to 14 residues. The junction had 9 bases not matched to a gene; V was cut back by 10 bases and J by 1 base. CDR1 and CDR2 (germline): MNHNS, SASEGT. The CDR3 sequence is CAKSDRERNTEAFF. CDR3 nucleotides: TGTGCCAAAAGCGACAGGGAGAGGAACACTGAAGCTTTCTTT.

A remark on this clonotype: A much larger clone is a single base away; this may be a read error. The CDR3 region has the DNA TGTTCCAGTAGGCAGCCCCGACAGGGGGCTGGGACTGAAGCTTTCTTT. Translated: CSSRQPRQGAGTEAFF. V gene TRBV19 combines with J gene TRBJ1-1, with 10 bases that match TRBD1. Germline CDR1 and CDR2: LNHDA and SQIVND (reference sequence). This CDR3 region has 16 residues.

This clonotype was found many times. The chain has TRBV18 and TRBJ1-3, with 7 bases fitting TRBD1. The CDR3 contains 17 residues. The ends lost 8 bases at V and 0 bases at J; junction bases unmatched: 13. CDR1 is KGHSH, CDR2 LQKENI, per germline. CDR3 sequence (DNA): TGTGCCAGCCACGATGGAGCTCCAGGGGGCTCTGGAAACACCATATATTTT. This encodes CASHDGAPGGSGNTIYF.

The V gene is TRBV5-4, the J gene TRBJ2-1; a possible D gene is TRBD2 (6 bases). This CDR3 contains 15 residues. Trimming left V 1 base short and J 5 bases short, with 13 bases between. Germline V gene lookup returns CDR1 SGHNT and CDR2 YYREEE (reference sequence). CDR3 region: CASSLSGLANNEQFF. For the CDR3, the DNA is TGTGCCAGCAGCTTGAGTGGTCTAGCGAACAATGAGCAGTTCTTC.

This clonotype was detected many times. V and J are TRBV3-1 and TRBJ2-7; D is unresolved. The length of the CDR3 is 11 residues. The V gene lost 2 bases and the J gene lost 4 bases, with 3 bases spanning the gap. Germline V gene lookup returns CDR1 LGHDT and CDR2 YNNKEL (reference sequence). In nucleotides, the CDR3 is TGTGCCAGCAGCCAACAATACGAGCAGTACTTC. Its protein is CASSQQYEQYF.

As for this clonotype: Sequence at one end of the junction differs from germline and may be a read error. The chain couples TRBV10-1 to TRBJ2-3; D may be TRBD2 (6 bases). Germline-derived CDR1 and CDR2 are WNHNN and SYGVQD (reference sequence). The length of the CDR3 is 13 residues. The CDR3 here is CAGSESEGSTQYF. The CDR3 nucleotides read TGCGCCGGCAGTGAGTCGGAGGGGAGTACACAGTATTTT.

This clonotype was observed many times. The chain couples TRBV6-2 or TRBV6-3 to TRBJ2-3, with D possibly matching TRBD1 (5 bases). The ends were cut back, 10 bases at V and 1 base at J, with 15 bases in the middle. Germline lookup yields CDR1 MNHEY and CDR2 SVGEGT. This CDR3 region has 14 residues. For the CDR3, the DNA is TGTGCCACCAAGGGGTCGACGGGCACAGATACGCAGTATTTT. Its translation is CATKGSTGTDTQYF.

In the case of this clonotype: At one boundary the junction diverges from the germline segment, which might be a read error. This rearrangement joins TRBV5-1 to TRBJ2-3; 13 bases are a match to TRBD2. This CDR3 region has 17 residues. The germline V gene encodes CDR1 SGHRS and CDR2 YFSETQ. In DNA form, the CDR3 reads TGCGCCTGCAGCCCCGGGACTAGCGGGGATTTCACAGATACGCAGTATTTT. Encoded protein: CACSPGTSGDFTDTQYF.

In this sample, this clonotype turned up many times. The chain is built from TRBV7-9 and TRBJ1-4, with D uncertain. From germline, CDR1 is SEHNR and CDR2 FQNEAQ (reference sequence). Trimming stripped 5 bases from V and 0 bases from J, with 7 bases between. CDR3 length: 14 residues. The CDR3 bases are TGTGCCAGCAGCCCTGGGGCAACTAATGAAAAACTGTTTTTT. Amino acids: CASSPGATNEKLFF.

Comments on this clonotype: This could be a read error, since a much larger clone is one nucleotide away. The chain employs TRBV20-1 and TRBJ2-1, with 10 bases matching TRBD2. CDR3 length: 14 amino acids. Per the germline V gene, CDR1 is DFQATT and CDR2 is SNEGSKA (reference sequence). The CDR3 DNA follows: TGCAGTGCTAGGGTACTAGCGGGAAACAATGAGGAGTTCTTC. Its protein product is CSARVLAGNNEEFF.

This chain joins TRBV7-9 and TRBJ1-4; D might be TRBD1 (5 bases). The CDR3 loop spans 14 amino acids. V was clipped by 11 bases and J by 0 bases, with 13 bases between them. CDR1 is SEHNR, CDR2 FQNEAQ, per germline (reference sequence). The CDR3 DNA reads TGTGCCGGGGGTACGGCTGCAACTAATGAAAAACTGTTTTTT. Its translation: CAGGTAATNEKLFF.

This clonotype counts as medium-sized. This sequence joins TRBV6-1 and TRBJ2-7, with 7 bases matching TRBD1. This CDR3 is 15 amino acids long. Germline lookup yields CDR1 MNHNS and CDR2 SASEGT. The J segment lost 5 bases and the V segment lost 2 bases, leaving 9 bases of the junction unmatched. The CDR3 protein is CASSEQQGSFDEQYF. CDR3 nucleotides: TGTGCCAGCAGTGAACAACAGGGGTCCTTCGACGAGCAGTACTTC.

This sequence joins TRBV29-1 and TRBJ2-1; TRBD1 aligns across 9 bases. This CDR3 is 13 amino acids long. Trimming removed 7 bases from V and 4 bases from J; junction bases left unmatched: 5. The germline V gene encodes CDR1 SQVTM and CDR2 ANQGSEA. CDR3 sequence reads: CSGDREGYNEQFF. DNA of the CDR3: TGCAGCGGGGACAGGGAAGGATACAATGAGCAGTTCTTC.

Concerning this clonotype: A much larger clone sits a single nucleotide away, making a read error possible. V is TRBV24-1 and J is TRBJ1-2; D is unclear. Germline lookup yields CDR1 KGHDR and CDR2 SFDVKD. Trimming took 6 bases from V and 9 from J, leaving 13 bases between them. The CDR3 length is 12 residues. The CDR3 nucleotides are TGTGCCACCAGTAAGGGAGTATATTGCTACACCTTC. Protein: CATSKGVYCYTF.

This clonotype has just one count. A clone one base away is much larger, so this may be a read error. This chain connects TRBV19 to TRBJ2-2; 9 bases are a match to TRBD1. The CDR3 covers 13 residues. Germline loops: CDR1 LNHDA, CDR2 SQIVND (reference sequence). This chain's CDR3 is CASTQGANGEPFF. In DNA form, the CDR3 reads TGTGCCAGTACACAGGGGGCAAATGGGGAGCCGTTTTTT.

This clonotype was recorded only once. This may be a read error: a much more frequent sequence differs by one nucleotide. This chain links TRBV20-1 with TRBJ1-5; D is uncertain. The V gene's germline CDR1 is DFQATT and CDR2 SNEGSKA (reference sequence). This CDR3 is 12 amino acids long. V lost 1 base to trimming and J lost 5 bases, with 6 bases between them. The CDR3 spells CSARAPHQPQHF. Here the CDR3 DNA reads TGCAGTGCTAGAGCACCGCATCAGCCCCAGCATTTT.

This clonotype was recorded many times. The chain is built from TRBV20-1 and TRBJ1-6; D gene ambiguous. V shed 0 bases and J shed 5 bases, with 17 bases lying between them. The CDR3 has 17 amino acids. Germline CDR1 DFQATT, CDR2 SNEGSKA (reference sequence). CDR3 in DNA: TGCAGTGCTAGAGAATTTAGTGGGCAGAGTAATAATTCACCCCTCCACTTT. Amino acid sequence: CSAREFSGQSNNSPLHF.

This clonotype was observed many times. The chain joins TRBV4-1 to TRBJ1-4; tentatively, D is TRBD1 (6 bases). CDR1 is MGHRA and CDR2 is YSYEKL in the germline V gene. Trimming stripped 1 base from V and 3 bases from J, with 15 bases between. This CDR3 is 17 amino acids long. The CDR3 DNA reads TGCGCCAGCAGCCAAGTACGGGGGGCCTCAGCTAATGAAAAACTGTTTTTT. Its translation: CASSQVRGASANEKLFF.

A remark on this clonotype: A single base separates this from a much larger clone, so it may be a read error. V and J are TRBV20-1 and TRBJ2-5; D possibly uses TRBD1 or TRBD2 (5 bases each). Germline CDR1 is DFQATT and CDR2 is SNEGSKA (reference sequence). The V end was cut by 1 base, the J end by 7 bases, with 19 bases between. The CDR3 is made up of 15 amino acids. The CDR3 region has the DNA TGCAGTGCTAGAGCGACATGGGGGAAGGGTGGGACCCAGTACTTC. Residues: CSARATWGKGGTQYF.

The table lists this clonotype with many counts. This chain uses TRBV2 with TRBJ2-3; 10 nucleotides agree with TRBD2. Per germline, CDR1 SNHLY and CDR2 FYNNEI. V gave up 6 bases and J gave up 4 bases; unmatched junction bases: 4. This CDR3 is built from 14 residues. This CDR3 is CASRVAGGPDTQYF. The CDR3, as DNA: TGTGCCAGCAGGGTAGCGGGGGGACCAGATACGCAGTATTTT.